A selection of T cell receptor beta chains follows, all from one sample in a study of blood T cell repertoires in COVID-19. Method: immunoSEQ multiplex PCR; TCRdb's copy keeps in-frame clones and lacks some. The sample includes about 180,000 clones, 70% to 85% of them seen just once. The specimen was PBMCs or T cells enriched from blood (not recorded which). The source of these receptors is a woman in her forties or fifties who had recovered from COVID-19. Each CDR3 is given with its conserved first and last residue. D genes are given only for firm matches. Part of the rows lack a size; the others show once, few, many or a class for expanded clones.

>TRBV18|NA|TRBJ1-3|once
CASSTRDNTIYF
TGTGCCAGCTCAACCAGGGATAACACCATATATTTT
>TRBV4-3|NA|TRBJ2-6|NA
CASSQLSSGANVLTF
TGCGCCAGCAGCCAGCTGAGCTCTGGGGCCAACGTCCTGACTTTC
>TRBV28|NA|TRBJ1-1|few
CASRPGGGPTEAFF
TGTGCCAGCAGGCCGGGAGGAGGGCCCACTGAAGCTTTCTTT
>TRBV14|NA|TRBJ1-1|NA
CASSFGTAGAFF
TGTGCCAGCAGCTTTGGGACTGCAGGAGCTTTCTTT
>TRBV5-1|TRBD2|TRBJ2-5|NA
CASKTSGSQETQYF
TGCGCCAGCAAGACTAGCGGGAGTCAAGAGACCCAGTACTTC
>TRBV4-3|NA|TRBJ1-5|few
CASSQDGGSQPQHF
TGCGCCAGCAGCCAAGATGGGGGGAGCCAGCCCCAGCATTTT
>TRBV7-3|NA|TRBJ2-1|NA
CASSVSGNEQFF
TGTGCCAGCAGCGTTAGCGGCAATGAGCAGTTCTTC
>TRBV27|NA|TRBJ1-3|NA
CASRRQGSGNTIYF
TGTGCCAGCAGGAGGCAGGGGTCTGGAAACACCATATATTTT
>TRBV7-9|NA|TRBJ1-2|once
CASSLTEGVNYGYTF
TGTGCCAGCAGCCTGACAGAGGGGGTTAACTATGGCTACACCTTC
>TRBV11-2|NA|TRBJ2-2|once
CASRPQSGELFF
TGTGCCAGCAGGCCACAGTCCGGGGAGCTGTTTTTT
>TRBV3-1/TRBV3-2|TRBD1|TRBJ2-7|NA
CASSLGTGHYEQYF
TGTGCCAGCAGCCTCGGGACAGGCCACTACGAGCAGTACTTC
>TRBV7-2|TRBD2|TRBJ2-1|NA
CASSPTSGRPQQFF
TGTGCCAGCAGCCCGACTAGCGGGAGGCCCCAGCAGTTCTTC
>TRBV11-2|NA|TRBJ1-3|NA
CASSLVGTTFDF
TGTGCCAGCAGCTTAGTGGGCACGACCTTCGATTTT
>TRBV6-6|NA|TRBJ1-1|few
CASSKRQIEAFF
TGTGCCAGCAGTAAACGACAGATTGAAGCTTTCTTT
>TRBV20-1|TRBD1|TRBJ1-1|NA
CSASWGQLNTEAFF
TGCAGTGCTAGTTGGGGACAGCTTAACACTGAAGCTTTCTTT
>TRBV28|NA|TRBJ1-2|NA
CASSSASGEANYGYTF
TGTGCCAGCAGTTCCGCATCGGGGGAGGCTAACTATGGCTACACCTTC
>TRBV6-6|NA|TRBJ2-7|NA
CASSYYGSGSYEQYF
TGTGCCAGCAGTTACTATGGCTCAGGCTCCTACGAGCAGTACTTC
>TRBV10-3|TRBD1|TRBJ1-2|NA
CAIRQTGTFNYGYTF
TGTGCCATCAGGCAGACAGGGACTTTTAACTATGGCTACACCTTC
>TRBV2|TRBD1|TRBJ2-5|NA
CASRLRQGVGETQYF
TGTGCCAGCAGACTTAGACAGGGGGTCGGGGAGACCCAGTACTTC
>TRBV7-3|TRBD1|TRBJ2-1|NA
CASSLTRQGAYNEQFF
TGTGCCAGCAGCTTAACGCGGCAGGGGGCCTACAATGAGCAGTTCTTC
>TRBV7-8|NA|TRBJ2-7|NA
CASSEPGTTVNEQYF
TGTGCCAGCAGCGAGCCCGGGACAACAGTGAACGAGCAGTACTTC
>TRBV5-1|NA|TRBJ1-1|NA
CASSPAPDRFEAFF
TGCGCCAGCAGCCCCGCGCCGGACAGATTTGAAGCTTTCTTT
>TRBV30|TRBD1|TRBJ2-1|NA
CAWGNDWDRDYNEQFF
TGTGCCTGGGGCAACGACTGGGACAGGGATTACAATGAGCAGTTCTTC
>TRBV20-1|TRBD1|TRBJ2-5|NA
CSASSLQGARETQYF
TGCAGTGCTAGTTCCCTACAGGGGGCCCGGGAGACCCAGTACTTC
>TRBV9|NA|TRBJ2-3|NA
CASNPRDIYTDTQYF
TGTGCCAGCAACCCCCGGGACATTTACACAGATACGCAGTATTTT
>TRBV2|TRBD1|TRBJ1-1|NA
CASSATGVTEAFF
TGTGCCAGCAGCGCCACAGGGGTCACTGAAGCTTTCTTT
>TRBV28|TRBD1|TRBJ1-4|NA
CASSPLGTGSEKLFF
TGTGCCAGCAGCCCCCTTGGGACAGGGTCTGAAAAACTGTTTTTT
>TRBV19|NA|TRBJ2-1|NA
CASTLHRGLVNEQFF
TGTGCCAGTACTCTTCATAGGGGCCTAGTCAATGAGCAGTTCTTC
>TRBV18|TRBD1|TRBJ1-1|NA
CASSPTGQGGPNTEAFF
TGTGCCAGCTCACCAACTGGACAGGGGGGACCGAACACTGAAGCTTTCTTT
>TRBV6-5|TRBD2|TRBJ2-7|NA
CASSYPGLAGEQYF
TGTGCCAGCAGTTACCCGGGACTAGCGGGAGAGCAGTACTTC
>TRBV18|TRBD2|TRBJ2-1|few
CASYLAENEQFF
TGTGCCAGCTATCTAGCGGAGAATGAGCAGTTCTTC